This TCR beta chain stems from a study of cytomegalovirus exposure and HLA in healthy donors. With respect to this clone: What it recognizes is unknown.

Primers for the PCR totalled 60 Vbeta and 13 Jbeta. Clones were read by immunoSEQ multiplex PCR, and TCRdb kept only the in-frame ones, dropping some. The data contain 55,000 to 70,000 clones, about four fifths of them singletons. Trimming took 1 base from V and 3 from J, leaving 7 bases between them. The CDR3 totals 14 residues. In germline, CDR1 is MNHNS, CDR2 SASEGT. Study conclusions and caveats: In vitro experiments confirmed that a few CMV-associated chains were specific for CMV antigens. Reportedly, TCR beta sequences accurately predicted HLA-A and HLA-B alleles in most subjects.

The TCR was taken from a man younger than 35 in good health and CMV-seropositive. The specimen was PBMCs. The J gene is TRBJ1-5, the V gene TRBV6-1; D gene unclear. CDR3 sequence: CASSEDRDNQPQHF. Written as DNA, the CDR3 is TGTGCCAGCAGTGAAGACCGGGACAATCAGCCCCAGCATTTT.